This is a list of T cell receptor beta chains from one sample in a study of neurological immune-mediated disorders. Each CDR3 protein is one row after TCRdb ran MiXCR on the 5' RACE reads. Of approximately 82,000 distinct CDR3 sequences in the sample, around 2.6% were seen once. Sequencing was done on a sample of PBMCs. The receptors shown here come from a woman under 40 with multiple sclerosis. The CDR3 runs from the conserved cysteine through the conserved F or W. The D gene is left open where the match is weak. Expanded clones are given a class, and other clones once, few, many or no size at all.

d_call j_call clone_size v_call cdr3_length cdr3_nt cdr3_aa
- TRBJ1-5 many TRBV6-6 12 TGTGCCAGCAGTTACTTACCACAGCCCCAGCATTTT CASSYLPQPQHF
- TRBJ2-3 many TRBV20-1 15 TGCAGTGCGTACGCCCAGGGGTTGGACACAGATACGCAGTATTTT CSAYAQGLDTDTQYF
- TRBJ1-6 many TRBV6-5 15 TGTGCCAGCAGTTACGTGGTACAGGGTCATTCACCCCTCCACTTT CASSYVVQGHSPLHF
TRBD2 TRBJ2-3 many TRBV5-1 18 TGCGCCAGCAGCTTGGCGTCGTCGGCTAGCGGGAGCACAGATACGCAGTATTTT CASSLASSASGSTDTQYF
- TRBJ2-3 many TRBV6-2/TRBV6-3 16 TGTGCCAGCAGTTACGTCAGGCGTTCTAGCACAGATACGCAGTATTTT CASSYVRRSSTDTQYF
TRBD2 TRBJ2-3 many TRBV7-8 15 TGTGCCAGCAGCTTTTACGGGAGGGCCTCAGATACGCAGTATTTT CASSFYGRASDTQYF
- TRBJ1-1 many TRBV7-9 13 TGTGCCAGCAGCCGTGTCCTGAACACTGAAGCTTTCTTT CASSRVLNTEAFF
- TRBJ2-7 - TRBV7-2 13 TGTGCCAGCAGCTTAGACTACGCCTACGAGCAGTACTTC CASSLDYAYEQYF
TRBD1 TRBJ2-1 many TRBV6-5 13 TGTGCCAGCAGTTTGGGACAGCCCAATGAGCAGTTCTTC CASSLGQPNEQFF
TRBD1 TRBJ2-7 many TRBV6-5 16 TGTGCCAGCAGGCTCTTCCACGGGACAGGGGCCTACGAGCAGTACTTC CASRLFHGTGAYEQYF
- TRBJ1-2 many TRBV12-3/TRBV12-4 12 TGTGCCAGCAGTTTAGGGAACTATGGCTACACCTTC CASSLGNYGYTF
TRBD1 TRBJ2-6 - TRBV7-2 19 TGTGCCAGCAGCTTAGAGAGACAGGGTGTACATCCTGGGGCCAACGTCCTGACTTTC CASSLERQGVHPGANVLTF
TRBD2 TRBJ2-1 many TRBV5-1 15 TGCGCCAGCAGCTTGGGAGGACTAGCCGGAAATGAGCAGTTCTTC CASSLGGLAGNEQFF
- TRBJ2-6 many TRBV15 16 TGTGCCACCAGCAGAGATGCTGGGTCTGGGGCCAACGTCCTGACTTTC CATSRDAGSGANVLTF
- TRBJ2-2 - TRBV7-3 15 TGTGCCAGCAGCTTTTTGCCAGAAAACAACGGGGAGCTGTTTTTT CASSFLPENNGELFF
- TRBJ2-1 many TRBV20-1 15 TGCAGTGCTACTAACGGACTTTACTCCTACAATGAGCAGTTCTTC CSATNGLYSYNEQFF
TRBD1 TRBJ2-7 many TRBV29-1 13 TGCAGCGTTTTTGACAGGGCCCTCTACGAGCAGTACTTC CSVFDRALYEQYF
- TRBJ1-1 many TRBV5-1 17 TGCGCCAGCAGCTTCCGAGCGACCCAAGCGGGAAACACTGAAGCTTTCTTT CASSFRATQAGNTEAFF
TRBD1 TRBJ1-2 many TRBV5-1 14 TGCGCCAGCAGCACCGGACAGGGGGCCTTAGGCTACACCTTC CASSTGQGALGYTF
- TRBJ2-1 few TRBV11-2 14 TGTGCCAGCAGCTCAGCGGTTTCCTACAATGAGCAGTTCTTC CASSSAVSYNEQFF
TRBD1 TRBJ2-3 many TRBV5-1 14 TGCGCCACCGCAGGGGGCAATCCCACAGATACGCAGTATTTT CATAGGNPTDTQYF
- TRBJ2-7 many TRBV5-1 12 TGCGCCAGCCGCGGGGATTCCTACGAGCAGTACTTC CASRGDSYEQYF